The source of this TCR beta chain is a study of CD8 T cells in ankylosing spondylitis. This clonotype was found many times. As the method for making TCR beta libraries, quantitative 5'-RACE with molecular barcodes was used. TCRdb fed the 5' RACE reads into MiXCR, producing one record per CDR3 protein. The sample carries under 200,000 distinct CDR3 sequences, 10% to 15% recorded once. This CDR3 has 13 amino acids. The V segment lost 8 bases and the J segment 5 bases; nucleotides outside the gene matches: 5. This rearrangement joins TRBV12-3 or TRBV12-4 to TRBJ2-2; 7 nucleotides match TRBD1. The TCR was taken from a female donor with ankylosing spondylitis or in good health (not recorded which). The sequenced sample consisted of blood, either unsorted or a sorted T cell fraction (not recorded which). The DNA of the CDR3 is TGTGCCAGCTCGACAGGGATGACCGGGGAGCTGTTTTTT. This encodes CASSTGMTGELFF.